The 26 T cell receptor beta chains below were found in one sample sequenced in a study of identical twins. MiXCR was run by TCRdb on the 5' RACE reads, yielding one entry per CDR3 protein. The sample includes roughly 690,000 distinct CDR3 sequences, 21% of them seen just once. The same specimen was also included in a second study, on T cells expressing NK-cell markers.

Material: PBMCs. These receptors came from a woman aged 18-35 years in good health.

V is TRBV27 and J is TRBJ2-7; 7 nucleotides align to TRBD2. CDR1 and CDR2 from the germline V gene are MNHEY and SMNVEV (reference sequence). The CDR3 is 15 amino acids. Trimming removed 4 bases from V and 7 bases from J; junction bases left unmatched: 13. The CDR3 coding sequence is TGTGCCAGCAGTTCCCCCCGGGCGGGAGCTAGAGAGCAGTACTTC. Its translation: CASSSPRAGAREQYF.

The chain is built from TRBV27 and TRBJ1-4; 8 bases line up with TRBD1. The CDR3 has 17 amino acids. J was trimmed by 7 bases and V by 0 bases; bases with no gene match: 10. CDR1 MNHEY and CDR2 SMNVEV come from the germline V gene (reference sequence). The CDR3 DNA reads TGTGCCAGCAGTTTATCCGGTCACGACAGGGGAGGTGAAAAACTGTTTTTT. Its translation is CASSLSGHDRGGEKLFF. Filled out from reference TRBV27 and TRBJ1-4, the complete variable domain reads EAQVTQNPRYLITVTGKKLTVTCSQNMNHEYMSWYRQDPGLGLRQIYYSMNVEVTDKGDVPEGYKVSRKEKRNFPLILESPSPNQTSLYFCASSLSGHDRGGEKLFFGSGTQLSVL.

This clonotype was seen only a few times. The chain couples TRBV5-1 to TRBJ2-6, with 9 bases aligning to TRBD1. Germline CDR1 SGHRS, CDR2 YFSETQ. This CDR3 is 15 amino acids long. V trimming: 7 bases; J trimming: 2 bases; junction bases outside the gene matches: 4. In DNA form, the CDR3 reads TGCGCCAGCTCAGACAGGGGGGCTGGGGCCAACGTCCTGACTTTC. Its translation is CASSDRGAGANVLTF.

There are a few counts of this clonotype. The CDR3 DNA reads as TGTGCCAGCACACCAGAATGGAGAAGGTCCTACAATGAGCAGTTCTTC. It encodes CASTPEWRRSYNEQFF. This chain links TRBV6-1 with TRBJ2-1; D gene uncertain. V lost 7 bases to trimming and J lost 1 base, with 17 bases between them. Germline CDR1 and CDR2: MNHNS and SASEGT. This CDR3 is built from 16 residues.

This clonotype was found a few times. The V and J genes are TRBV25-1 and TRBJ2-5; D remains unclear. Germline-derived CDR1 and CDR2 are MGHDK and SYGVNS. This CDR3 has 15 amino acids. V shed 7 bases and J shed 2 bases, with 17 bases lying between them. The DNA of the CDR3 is TGTGCCAGCATAGCCCACGGTTCCCCTCAAGAGACCCAGTACTTC. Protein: CASIAHGSPQETQYF.

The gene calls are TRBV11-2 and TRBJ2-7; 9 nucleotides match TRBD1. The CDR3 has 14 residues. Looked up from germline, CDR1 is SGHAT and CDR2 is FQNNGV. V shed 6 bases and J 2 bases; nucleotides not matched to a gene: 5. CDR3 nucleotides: TGTGCCAGCAGGCCGACAGGGGGTACCTACGAGCAGTACTTC. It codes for CASRPTGGTYEQYF.

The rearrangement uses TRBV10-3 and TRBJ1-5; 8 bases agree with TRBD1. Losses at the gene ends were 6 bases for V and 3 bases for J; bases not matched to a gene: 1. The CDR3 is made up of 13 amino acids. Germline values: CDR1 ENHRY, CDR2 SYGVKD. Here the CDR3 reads CAIRDRDNQPQHF. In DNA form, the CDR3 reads TGTGCCATCAGGGACAGGGACAATCAGCCCCAGCATTTT.

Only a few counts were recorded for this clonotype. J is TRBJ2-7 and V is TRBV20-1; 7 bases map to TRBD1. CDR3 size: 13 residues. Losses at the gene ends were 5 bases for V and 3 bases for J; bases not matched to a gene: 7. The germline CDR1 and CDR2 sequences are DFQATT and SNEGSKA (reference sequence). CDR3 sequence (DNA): TGCAGTGCTTTGAGACAGGGACGCTACGAGCAGTACTTC. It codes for CSALRQGRYEQYF.

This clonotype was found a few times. CDR3 DNA: TGTGCCATCAGTGAGTCGGGACACGCGACTGGGGATGGCTACACCTTC. Amino acids: CAISESGHATGDGYTF. The chain links TRBV10-3 to TRBJ1-2, with a weak D call TRBD1 (6 bases). V was clipped by 0 bases and J by 6 bases, with 17 bases between them. The CDR3 is 16 residues long. The germline gives CDR1 ENHRY, CDR2 SYGVKD.

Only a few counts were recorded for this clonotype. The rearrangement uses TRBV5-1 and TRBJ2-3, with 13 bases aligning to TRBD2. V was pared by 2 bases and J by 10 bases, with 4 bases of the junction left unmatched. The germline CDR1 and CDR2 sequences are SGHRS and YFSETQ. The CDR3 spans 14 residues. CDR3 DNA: TGCGCCAGCAGCTTAGGACTAGCGGGAGCCTCGCAGTATTTT. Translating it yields CASSLGLAGASQYF.

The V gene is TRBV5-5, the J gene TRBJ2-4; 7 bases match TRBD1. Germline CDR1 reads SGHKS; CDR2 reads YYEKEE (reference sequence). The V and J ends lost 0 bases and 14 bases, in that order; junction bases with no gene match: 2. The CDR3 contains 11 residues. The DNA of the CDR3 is TGTGCCAGCAGCTTGGACCAGGGGGAGTACTTC. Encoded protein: CASSLDQGEYF.

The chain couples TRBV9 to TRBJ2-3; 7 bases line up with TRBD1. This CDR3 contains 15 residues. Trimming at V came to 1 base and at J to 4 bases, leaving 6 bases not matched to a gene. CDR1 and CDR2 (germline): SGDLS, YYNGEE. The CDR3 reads CASSVSGGVADTQYF. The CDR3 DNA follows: TGTGCCAGCAGCGTATCAGGGGGAGTTGCAGATACGCAGTATTTT.

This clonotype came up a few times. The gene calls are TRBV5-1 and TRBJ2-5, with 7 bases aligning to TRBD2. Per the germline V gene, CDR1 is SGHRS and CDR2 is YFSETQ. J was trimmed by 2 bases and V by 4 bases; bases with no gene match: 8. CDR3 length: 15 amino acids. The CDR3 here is CASSLISSGQETQYF. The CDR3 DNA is TGCGCCAGCAGCCTAATTTCTAGCGGTCAAGAGACCCAGTACTTC.

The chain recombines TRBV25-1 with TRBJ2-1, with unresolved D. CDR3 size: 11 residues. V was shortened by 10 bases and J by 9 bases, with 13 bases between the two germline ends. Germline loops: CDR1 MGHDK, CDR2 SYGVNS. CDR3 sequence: CATQGPGEQFF. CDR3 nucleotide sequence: TGTGCCACCCAAGGTCCCGGTGAGCAGTTCTTC.

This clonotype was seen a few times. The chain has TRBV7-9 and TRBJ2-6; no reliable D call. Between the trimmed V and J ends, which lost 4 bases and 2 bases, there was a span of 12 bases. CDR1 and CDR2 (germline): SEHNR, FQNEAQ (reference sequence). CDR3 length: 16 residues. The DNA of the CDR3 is TGTGCCAGCAGCTATCGAAGACGGGCTGGGGCCAACGTCCTGACTTTC. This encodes CASSYRRRAGANVLTF. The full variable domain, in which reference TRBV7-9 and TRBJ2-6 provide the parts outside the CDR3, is DTGVSQNPRHKITKRGQNVTFRCDPISEHNRLYWYRQTLGQGPEFLTYFQNEAQLEKSRLLSDRFSAERPKGSFSTLEIQRTEQGDSAMYLCASSYRRRAGANVLTFGAGSRLTVL.

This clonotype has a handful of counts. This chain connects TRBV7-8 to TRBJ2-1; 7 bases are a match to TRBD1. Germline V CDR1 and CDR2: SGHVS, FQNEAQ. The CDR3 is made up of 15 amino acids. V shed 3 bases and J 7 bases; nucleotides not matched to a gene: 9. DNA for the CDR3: TGTGCCAGCAGCTTGAGGACAGGCTTTTGGAATGAGCAGTTCTTC. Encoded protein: CASSLRTGFWNEQFF.

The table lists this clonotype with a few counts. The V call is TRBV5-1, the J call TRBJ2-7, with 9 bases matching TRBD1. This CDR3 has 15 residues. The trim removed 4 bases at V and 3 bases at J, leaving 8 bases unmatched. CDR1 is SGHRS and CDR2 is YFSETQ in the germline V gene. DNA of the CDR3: TGCGCCAGCAGCGGAACAGGGGGCTTAATCTACGAGCAGTACTTC. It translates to CASSGTGGLIYEQYF.

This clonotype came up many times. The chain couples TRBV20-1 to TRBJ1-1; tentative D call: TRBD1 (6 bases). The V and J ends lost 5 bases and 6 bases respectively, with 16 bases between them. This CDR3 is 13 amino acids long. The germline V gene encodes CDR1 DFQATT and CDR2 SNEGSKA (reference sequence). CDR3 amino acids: CSAAGQSRAEAFF. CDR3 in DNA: TGCAGTGCTGCCGGACAGTCGCGTGCTGAAGCTTTCTTT.

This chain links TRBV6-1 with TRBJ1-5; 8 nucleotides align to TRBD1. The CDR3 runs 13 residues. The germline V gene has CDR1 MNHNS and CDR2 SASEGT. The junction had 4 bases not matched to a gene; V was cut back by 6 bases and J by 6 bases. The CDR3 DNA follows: TGTGCCAGCAGGCAGGGGGCATTTCAGCCCCAGCATTTT. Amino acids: CASRQGAFQPQHF.

This chain's CDR3 is CATRQASTDTQYF. CDR3 nucleotides: TGTGCCACACGACAGGCTAGCACAGATACGCAGTATTTT. The chain recombines TRBV7-9 with TRBJ2-3, with a tentative D call TRBD1 (6 bases). V gave up 10 bases and J gave up 0 bases, with 11 bases separating them. Germline V CDR1 and CDR2: SEHNR, FQNEAQ (reference sequence). CDR3 length: 13 amino acids.

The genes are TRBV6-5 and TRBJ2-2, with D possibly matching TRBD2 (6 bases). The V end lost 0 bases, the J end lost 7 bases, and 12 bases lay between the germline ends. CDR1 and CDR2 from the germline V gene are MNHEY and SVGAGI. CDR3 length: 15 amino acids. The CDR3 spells CASSYSGRGDGELFF. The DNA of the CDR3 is TGTGCCAGCAGTTACTCGGGACGCGGGGACGGGGAGCTGTTTTTT.

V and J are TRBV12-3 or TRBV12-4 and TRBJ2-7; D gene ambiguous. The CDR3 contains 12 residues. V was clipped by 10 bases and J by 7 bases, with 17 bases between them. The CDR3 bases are TGTGCCACCAGGCCCCACAGTGGGGAGCAGTACTTC. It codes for CATRPHSGEQYF.

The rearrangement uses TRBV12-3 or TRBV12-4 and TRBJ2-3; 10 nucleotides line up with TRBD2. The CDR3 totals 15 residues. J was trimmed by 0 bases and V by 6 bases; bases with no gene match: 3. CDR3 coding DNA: TGTGCCAGCAGGAAGCGGGGGGGAAGCACAGATACGCAGTATTTT. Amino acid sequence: CASRKRGGSTDTQYF.

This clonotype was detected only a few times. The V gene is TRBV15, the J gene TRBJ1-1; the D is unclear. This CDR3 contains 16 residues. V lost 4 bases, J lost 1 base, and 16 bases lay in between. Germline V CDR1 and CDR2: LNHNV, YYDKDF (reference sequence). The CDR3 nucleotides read TGTGCCACCAGCACTCCCGGGATAGGGAAGAACACTGAAGCTTTCTTT. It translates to CATSTPGIGKNTEAFF.

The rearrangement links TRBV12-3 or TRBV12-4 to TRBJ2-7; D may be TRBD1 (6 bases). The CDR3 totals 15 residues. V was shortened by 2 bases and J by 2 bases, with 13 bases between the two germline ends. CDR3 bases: TGTGCCAGCAGTTTAAGTTACAGGGCTCCCTACGAGCAGTACTTC. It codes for CASSLSYRAPYEQYF.

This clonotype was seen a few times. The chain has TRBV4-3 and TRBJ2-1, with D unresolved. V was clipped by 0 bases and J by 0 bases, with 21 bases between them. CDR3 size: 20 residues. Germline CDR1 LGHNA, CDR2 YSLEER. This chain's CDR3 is CASSQDGIGFAFSSYNEQFF. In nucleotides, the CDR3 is TGCGCCAGCAGCCAAGATGGTATAGGATTTGCCTTTAGCTCCTACAATGAGCAGTTCTTC.